Listed below are T cell receptor beta chains from one sample, sequenced in a study of OX40 agonist ivuxolimab in advanced cancers. TCRdb keeps only in-frame clones here, not all; method: immunoSEQ multiplex PCR. The table includes 60,000 to 65,000 clones, roughly 80% detected once. The sample here was CD4+ or CD8+ T cells sorted from blood, taken in a trial of the OX40 agonist ivuxolimab. The receptors derive from an adult with an advanced solid tumor such as melanoma, head and neck, liver or kidney cancer. The CDR3 runs from the conserved cysteine through the conserved F or W. The D gene is left open where the match is weak.

>-|TRBV19|TRBJ2-4
CASSIPGGNVAKNIQYF
>TRBD1|TRBV9|TRBJ1-4
CASSVEGAGELFF
>-|TRBV29-1|TRBJ2-6
CSVAVSGANVLTF
>-|TRBV7-2|TRBJ1-5
CASTSGDRNQPQHF
>TRBD1|TRBV27|TRBJ2-1
CASGRDRVFNEQFF
>-|TRBV6-5|TRBJ1-1
CAGSLRTEAFF
>TRBD2|TRBV6-5|TRBJ2-3
CASSYWAVGGADTQYF
>-|TRBV6-6|TRBJ2-3
CATALGGVDTQYF
>TRBD1|TRBV9|TRBJ2-7
CASSVGTGVEGYEQYF
>-|TRBV5-6|TRBJ2-3
CASSTLTDTQYF
>-|TRBV7-9|TRBJ2-3
CASSLGASTDTQYF
>TRBD1|TRBV7-6|TRBJ1-4
CASSSDPQGAVEKLFF